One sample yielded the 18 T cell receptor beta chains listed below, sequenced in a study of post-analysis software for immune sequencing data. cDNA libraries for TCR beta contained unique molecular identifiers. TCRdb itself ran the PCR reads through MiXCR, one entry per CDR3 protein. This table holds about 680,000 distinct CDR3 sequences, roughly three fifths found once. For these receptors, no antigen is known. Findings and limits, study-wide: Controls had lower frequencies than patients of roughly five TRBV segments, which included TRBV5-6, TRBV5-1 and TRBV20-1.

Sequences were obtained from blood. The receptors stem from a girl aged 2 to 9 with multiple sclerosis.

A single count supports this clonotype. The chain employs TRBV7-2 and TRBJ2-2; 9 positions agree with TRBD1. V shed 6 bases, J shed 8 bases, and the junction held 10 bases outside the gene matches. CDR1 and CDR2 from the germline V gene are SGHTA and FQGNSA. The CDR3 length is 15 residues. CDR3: CASSRDGQGRGELFF. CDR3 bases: TGTGCCAGCAGTCGAGACGGACAGGGGAGGGGGGAGCTGTTTTTT.

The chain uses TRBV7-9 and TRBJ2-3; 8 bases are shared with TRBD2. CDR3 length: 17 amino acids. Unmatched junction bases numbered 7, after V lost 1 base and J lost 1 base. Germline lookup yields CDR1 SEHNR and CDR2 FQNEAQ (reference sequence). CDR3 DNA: TGTGCCAGCAGCTTAGGGGCTAGCGGGCGACGCACAGATACGCAGTATTTT. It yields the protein CASSLGASGRRTDTQYF.

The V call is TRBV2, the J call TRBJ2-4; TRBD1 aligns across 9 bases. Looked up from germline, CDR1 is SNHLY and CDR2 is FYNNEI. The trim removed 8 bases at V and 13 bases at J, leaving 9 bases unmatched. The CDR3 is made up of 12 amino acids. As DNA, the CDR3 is TGTGCCAGCGGGGACAGGGAGGATGAGCAGTACTTC. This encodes CASGDREDEQYF. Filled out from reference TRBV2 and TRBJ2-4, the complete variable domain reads EPEVTQTPSHQVTQMGQEVILRCVPISNHLYFYWYRQILGQKVEFLVSFYNNEISEKSEIFDDQFSVERPDGSNFTLKIRSTKLEDSAMYFCASGDREDEQYFGAGTRLSVL.

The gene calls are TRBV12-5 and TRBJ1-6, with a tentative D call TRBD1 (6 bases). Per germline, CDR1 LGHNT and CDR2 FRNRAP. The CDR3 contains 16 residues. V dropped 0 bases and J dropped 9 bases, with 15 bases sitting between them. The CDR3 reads CASGLVRGGLRSPLHF. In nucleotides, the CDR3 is TGTGCTAGTGGTTTGGTACGGGGGGGCTTACGTTCACCCCTCCACTTT.

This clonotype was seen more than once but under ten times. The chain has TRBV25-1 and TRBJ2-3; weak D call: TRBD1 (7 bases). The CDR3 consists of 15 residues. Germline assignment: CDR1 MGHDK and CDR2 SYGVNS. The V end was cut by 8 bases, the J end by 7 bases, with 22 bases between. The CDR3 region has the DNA TGTGCCAGCTCTAAAACAGGGGACTGGGTGAATACGCAGTATTTT. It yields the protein CASSKTGDWVNTQYF.

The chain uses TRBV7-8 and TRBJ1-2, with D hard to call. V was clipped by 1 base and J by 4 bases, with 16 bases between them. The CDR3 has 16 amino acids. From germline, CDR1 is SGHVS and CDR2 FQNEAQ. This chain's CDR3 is CASSLDVSEPFYGYTF. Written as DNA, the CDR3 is TGTGCCAGCAGCTTAGATGTCTCAGAACCCTTCTATGGCTACACCTTC.

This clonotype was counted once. Here the CDR3 reads CSAKEHNGPDTQYF. The CDR3 nucleotides read TGCAGTGCCAAGGAGCATAACGGCCCAGATACGCAGTATTTT. The chain uses TRBV20-1 and TRBJ2-3, with D uncertain. In germline, CDR1 is DFQATT, CDR2 SNEGSKA (reference sequence). There are 14 residues in the CDR3. Between the trimmed V and J ends, which lost 6 bases and 4 bases, there was a span of 17 bases.

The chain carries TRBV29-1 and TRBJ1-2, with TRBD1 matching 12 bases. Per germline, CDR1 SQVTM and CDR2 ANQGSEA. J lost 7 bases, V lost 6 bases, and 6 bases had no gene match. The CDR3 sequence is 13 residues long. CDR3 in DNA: TGCAGCGTGGGGGACAGGGGGCTGGGTGGCTACACCTTC. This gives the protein CSVGDRGLGGYTF.

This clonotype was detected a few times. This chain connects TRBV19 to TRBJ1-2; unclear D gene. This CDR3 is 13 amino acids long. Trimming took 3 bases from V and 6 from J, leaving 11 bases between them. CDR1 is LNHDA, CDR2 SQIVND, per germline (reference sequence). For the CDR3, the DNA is TGTGCCAGTAGTATTGGGGTTGTCGATGGCTACACCTTC. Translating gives CASSIGVVDGYTF.

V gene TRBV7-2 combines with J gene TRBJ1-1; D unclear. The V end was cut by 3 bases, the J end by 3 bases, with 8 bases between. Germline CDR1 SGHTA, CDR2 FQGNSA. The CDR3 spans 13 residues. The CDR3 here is CASSLYRYTEAFF. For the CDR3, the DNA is TGTGCCAGCAGCTTGTATCGGTACACTGAAGCTTTCTTT. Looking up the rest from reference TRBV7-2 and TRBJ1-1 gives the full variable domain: GAGVSQSPSNKVTEKGKDVELRCDPISGHTALYWYRQSLGQGLEFLIYFQGNSAPDKSGLPSDRFSAERTGGSVSTLTIQRTQQEDSAVYLCASSLYRYTEAFFGQGTRLTVV.

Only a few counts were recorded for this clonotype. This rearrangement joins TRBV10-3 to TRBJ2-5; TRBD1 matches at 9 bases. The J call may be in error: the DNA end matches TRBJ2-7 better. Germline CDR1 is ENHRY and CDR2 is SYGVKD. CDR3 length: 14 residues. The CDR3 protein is CAISPGQGRYEQYF. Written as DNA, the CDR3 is TGTGCCATCAGTCCGGGACAGGGACGATACGAGCAGTACTTC.

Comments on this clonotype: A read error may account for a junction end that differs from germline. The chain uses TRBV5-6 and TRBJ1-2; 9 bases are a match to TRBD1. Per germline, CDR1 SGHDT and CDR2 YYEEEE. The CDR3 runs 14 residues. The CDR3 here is CASSRRDRDYGHTF. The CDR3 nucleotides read TGTGCCAGCAGCCGCCGGGACAGGGACTATGGCCACACCTTC.

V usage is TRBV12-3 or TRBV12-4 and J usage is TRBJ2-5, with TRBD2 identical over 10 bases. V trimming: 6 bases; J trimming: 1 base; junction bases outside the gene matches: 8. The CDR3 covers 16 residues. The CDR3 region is CASSLQLAGAQETQYF. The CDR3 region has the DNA TGTGCCAGCAGCCTACAGCTAGCGGGGGCCCAAGAGACCCAGTACTTC.

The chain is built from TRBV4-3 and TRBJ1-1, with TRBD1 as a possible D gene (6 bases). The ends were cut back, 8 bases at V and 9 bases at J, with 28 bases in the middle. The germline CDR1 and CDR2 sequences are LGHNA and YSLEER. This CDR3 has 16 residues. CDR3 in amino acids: CASSELGAGAETQAFF. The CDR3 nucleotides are TGCGCCAGCTCCGAACTGGGGGCAGGGGCCGAAACTCAAGCTTTCTTT.

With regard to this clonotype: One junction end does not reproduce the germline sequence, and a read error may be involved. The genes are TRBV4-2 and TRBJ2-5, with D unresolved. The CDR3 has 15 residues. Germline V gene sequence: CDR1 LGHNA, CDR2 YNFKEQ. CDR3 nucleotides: TGTGCCAGCGGCCAAGATATCCCACCGACGGAGACCCAGTACTTC. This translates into CASGQDIPPTETQYF.

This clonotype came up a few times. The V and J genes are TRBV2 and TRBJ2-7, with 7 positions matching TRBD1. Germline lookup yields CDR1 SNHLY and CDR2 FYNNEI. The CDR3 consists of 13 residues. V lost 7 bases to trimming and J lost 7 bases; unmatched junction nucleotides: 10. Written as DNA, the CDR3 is TGTGCCAGCACTCCGGGACAGTCGGGAGAGCAGTACTTC. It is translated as CASTPGQSGEQYF.

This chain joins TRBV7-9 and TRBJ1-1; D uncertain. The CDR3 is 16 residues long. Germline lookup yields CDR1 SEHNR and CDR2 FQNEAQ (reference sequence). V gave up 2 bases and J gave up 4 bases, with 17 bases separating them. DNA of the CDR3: TGTGCCAGCAGCTTATCAACTCCGAGCGGGAGCACTGAAGCTTTCTTT. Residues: CASSLSTPSGSTEAFF.

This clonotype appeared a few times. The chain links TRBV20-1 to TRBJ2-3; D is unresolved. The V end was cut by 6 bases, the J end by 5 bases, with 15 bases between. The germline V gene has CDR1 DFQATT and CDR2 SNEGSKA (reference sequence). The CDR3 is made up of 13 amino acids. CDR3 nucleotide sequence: TGCAGTGCCTCGGTCGTCTTCGGAGATACGCAGTATTTT. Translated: CSASVVFGDTQYF.